One and the same sample provided the 31 T cell receptor beta chains below, sequenced in a study of CD8+ T cells in alopecia areata. As for treatment: oral pan-JAK inhibitor, 5-10 mg twice daily. TCR sequencing used cDNA made by reverse transcription of extracted RNA. Profiling relied on immunoSEQ multiplex PCR, and the TCRdb table lists in-frame clones only, not all of them. The table records 70,000 or so clones, over 25% of them present only once. Specimen: CD8+ T cells sorted from blood, collected at week 4, from a patient treated with tofacitinib. All receptors come from a human donor with alopecia areata.

This rearrangement joins TRBV7-9 to TRBJ2-5; 8 nucleotides align to TRBD2. V trimming: 3 bases; J trimming: 3 bases; junction bases outside the gene matches: 9. The CDR3 covers 16 residues. Looked up from germline, CDR1 is SEHNR and CDR2 is FQNEAQ (reference sequence). CDR3 residues: CASSLSQTSGKETQYF. CDR3 in DNA: TGTGCCAGCAGCTTGTCGCAAACTAGCGGAAAAGAGACCCAGTACTTC.

This clone was observed a handful of times. The gene calls are TRBV7-9 and TRBJ2-7; unclear D gene. The CDR3 has 14 residues. V was clipped by 4 bases and J by 2 bases, with 12 bases between them. Germline V gene sequence: CDR1 SEHNR, CDR2 FQNEAQ (reference sequence). This CDR3 reads CASSSPLDAYEQYF. CDR3 in DNA: TGTGCCAGCAGCTCCCCCTTAGACGCCTACGAGCAGTACTTC. Supplemented by reference TRBV7-9 and TRBJ2-7, the full variable domain reads DTGVSQNPRHKITKRGQNVTFRCDPISEHNRLYWYRQTLGQGPEFLTYFQNEAQLEKSRLLSDRFSAERPKGSFSTLEIQRTEQGDSAMYLCASSSPLDAYEQYFGPGTRLTVT.

The chain joins TRBV7-8 to TRBJ2-5; 7 bases match TRBD2. V shed 3 bases, J shed 2 bases, and the junction held 3 bases outside the gene matches. Germline CDR1 SGHVS, CDR2 FQNEAQ. CDR3 length: 14 amino acids. CDR3 nucleotides: TGTGCCAGCAGCTTGGTACTAGCGCAAGAGACCCAGTACTTC. The encoded protein is CASSLVLAQETQYF.

This clone was seen more than once but under ten times. Other DNA sequences from this sample encode an identical CDR3 as well. The gene calls are TRBV30 and TRBJ1-1; D is possibly TRBD1 (5 bases). The CDR3 is 13 amino acids. Germline CDR1 is GTSNPN and CDR2 is SVGIG (reference sequence). V lost 0 bases, J lost 4 bases, and 9 bases lay in between. The CDR3 nucleotides read TGTGCCTGGAGTGTACTTGGGGGCACTGAAGCTTTCTTT. Translation: CAWSVLGGTEAFF.

Remarks on this clone: This may arise from a read error, as a much more abundant clone is one base away. The sample carries other DNA sequences with the same CDR3. The V call is TRBV7-9, the J call TRBJ2-1; no clear D. Per the germline V gene, CDR1 is SEHNR and CDR2 is FQNEAQ (reference sequence). CDR3 length: 12 amino acids. V shed 1 base and J shed 5 bases, with 3 bases lying between them. CDR3 DNA: TGTGCCAGCAGCTTAGGCGACAATGAGCAGTTCTTC. The encoded protein is CASSLGDNEQFF.

This clone turned up a few times. This rearrangement joins TRBV30 to TRBJ1-2, with D unresolved. The CDR3 extends over 11 amino acids. V lost 1 base and J 7 bases, leaving 7 bases between the germline ends. In germline, CDR1 is GTSNPN, CDR2 SVGIG (reference sequence). CDR3 sequence (DNA): TGTGCCTGGAGTGCGGACGGTGGCTACACCTTC. This gives the protein CAWSADGGYTF.

V usage is TRBV7-3 and J usage is TRBJ1-1; a possible D gene is TRBD1 (5 bases). This CDR3 has 13 amino acids. The ends were cut back, 3 bases at V and 5 bases at J, with 10 bases in the middle. Per germline, CDR1 SGHTA and CDR2 FQGTGA. CDR3 DNA: TGTGCCAGCAGCTTGGGACTTCGGACTGAAGCTTTCTTT. This codes for CASSLGLRTEAFF.

This clone was counted between two and nine times. This sequence joins TRBV29-1 and TRBJ2-7, with a tentative D call TRBD1 (6 bases). Per germline, CDR1 SQVTM and CDR2 ANQGSEA. This CDR3 region has 13 residues. The V and J ends lost 6 bases and 2 bases respectively, with 14 bases between them. The CDR3, as DNA: TGCAGCGTACCGGGACAATCCCCCTACGAGCAGTACTTC. This sequence encodes CSVPGQSPYEQYF.

The V gene is TRBV29-1, the J gene TRBJ2-5, with 12 bases aligning to TRBD2. Trimming at V came to 7 bases and at J to 0 bases, leaving 15 bases not matched to a gene. Germline V gene data show CDR1 as SQVTM and CDR2 as ANQGSEA. The CDR3 is 18 residues long. The CDR3 DNA is TGCAGCGGGATGTCCTTGCCCCTAGCGGGAGGGTACCAAGAGACCCAGTACTTC. Protein product: CSGMSLPLAGGYQETQYF.

The J gene is TRBJ2-3, the V gene TRBV25-1; D gene uncertain. V was clipped by 3 bases and J by 3 bases, with 10 bases between them. Germline CDR1 and CDR2: MGHDK and SYGVNS. CDR3 length equals 14 residues. This CDR3 reads CASSDDITTDTQYF. The CDR3 DNA sequence: TGTGCCAGCAGTGATGATATTACGACAGATACGCAGTATTTT.

This clone was picked up a small number of times. In DNA form, the CDR3 reads TGTGCCAGCAGCGGAGGGGCAGGTGCCTACGAGCAGTACTTC. Translation gives CASSGGAGAYEQYF. This sequence joins TRBV27 and TRBJ2-7; D possibly corresponds to TRBD2 (6 bases). Germline V CDR1 and CDR2: MNHEY, SMNVEV (reference sequence). The V and J ends lost 6 bases and 2 bases respectively, with 14 bases between them. The CDR3 runs to 14 residues.

The CDR3 region is CASSSGDNEQFF. The CDR3 bases are TGTGCCAGCAGCTCCGGAGACAATGAGCAGTTCTTC. The chain recombines TRBV11-2 with TRBJ2-1; no clear D gene. Between the trimmed V and J ends, which lost 4 bases and 5 bases, there was a span of 6 bases. CDR1 is SGHAT, CDR2 FQNNGV, per germline. The CDR3 loop spans 12 amino acids. The full variable domain, rest sourced from reference TRBV11-2 and TRBJ2-1, is EAGVAQSPRYKIIEKRQSVAFWCNPISGHATLYWYQQILGQGPKLLIQFQNNGVVDDSQLPKDRFSAERLKGVDSTLKIQPAKLEDSAVYLCASSSGDNEQFFGPGTRLTVL.

V gene TRBV28 combines with J gene TRBJ2-2; 7 positions agree with TRBD2. Germline CDR1 is MDHEN and CDR2 is SYDVKM. J gave up 6 bases and V 7 bases, and 14 bases lay outside the gene matches. The CDR3 has 16 residues. In nucleotides, the CDR3 is TGTGCCAGCACTCACAGATGGGGGAGGGGACCCGGGGAGCTGTTTTTT. It encodes CASTHRWGRGPGELFF.

The chain uses TRBV13 and TRBJ1-1; D is unclear. The CDR3 loop spans 11 amino acids. Trimming removed 5 bases at V and 11 bases at J, with 12 bases between. The germline V gene encodes CDR1 PRHDT and CDR2 FYEKMQ (reference sequence). CDR3: CASSTRLGAFF. The CDR3 DNA is TGTGCCAGCAGCACCCGACTCGGGGCTTTCTTT.

The J gene is TRBJ1-1, the V gene TRBV18; D remains ambiguous. There are 13 residues in the CDR3. Germline V gene data show CDR1 as KGHSH and CDR2 as LQKENI. V lost 5 bases to trimming and J lost 0 bases, with 7 bases between them. This CDR3 is CASSGVMNTEAFF. The CDR3 DNA reads as TGTGCCAGCTCAGGGGTTATGAACACTGAAGCTTTCTTT.

The chain combines TRBV14 with TRBJ2-7; D not certain. Per germline, CDR1 SGHDN and CDR2 FVKESK. The CDR3 sequence is 14 residues long. Trimming shortened V by 3 bases and J by 2 bases, and 11 bases separated the two germline ends. CDR3 amino acids: CASSHPEVPYEQYF. For the CDR3, the DNA is TGTGCCAGCAGCCACCCAGAGGTCCCCTACGAGCAGTACTTC. The variable domain in full, with the rest retrieved from reference TRBV14 and TRBJ2-7, is EAGVTQFPSHSVIEKGQTVTLRCDPISGHDNLYWYRRVMGKEIKFLLHFVKESKQDESGMPNNRFLAERTGGTYSTLKVQPAELEDSGVYFCASSHPEVPYEQYFGPGTRLTVT.

This clone rates as large. The rearrangement links TRBV28 to TRBJ2-1; 10 nucleotides line up with TRBD2. With 7 bases clipped from V and 7 bases from J, the junction kept 10 bases outside the gene matches. The germline CDR1 and CDR2 sequences are MDHEN and SYDVKM. The CDR3 consists of 15 residues. CDR3: CASTPWTSGGNEQFF. DNA of the CDR3: TGTGCCAGCACCCCATGGACTAGCGGAGGGAATGAGCAGTTCTTC.

DNA for the CDR3: TGTGCCAGCAGTGAAGCGCTTTCCGGGACAGGGGACCCCTACGAGCAGTACTTC. Protein sequence: CASSEALSGTGDPYEQYF. The gene calls are TRBV6-1 and TRBJ2-7; 10 nucleotides match TRBD1. Germline V gene data show CDR1 as MNHNS and CDR2 as SASEGT. Trimming removed 0 bases from V and 2 bases from J; junction bases left unmatched: 10. This CDR3 has 18 residues.

This chain joins TRBV29-1 and TRBJ2-5; TRBD1 aligns across 8 bases. The CDR3 totals 13 residues. Germline assignment: CDR1 SQVTM and CDR2 ANQGSEA. With V trimmed by 7 bases and J by 2 bases, 6 bases remained unmatched. This CDR3 reads CSATGQGQETQYF. CDR3 sequence (DNA): TGCAGCGCTACAGGACAGGGACAAGAGACCCAGTACTTC.

The chain is built from TRBV5-1 and TRBJ1-5, with a tentative D call TRBD1 (6 bases). Trimming cost V 4 bases and J 6 bases, with 11 bases left between them. Germline V gives CDR1 SGHRS, CDR2 YFSETQ. This CDR3 spans 13 amino acids. As DNA, the CDR3 is TGCGCCAGCAGCCTTGGGGGCAGTCAGCCCCAGCATTTT. Translated, it gives CASSLGGSQPQHF.

The CDR3: CASSQGWTPRGYNEQFF. The CDR3 nucleotides read TGCGCCAGCAGCCAAGGCTGGACCCCTCGGGGCTACAATGAGCAGTTCTTC. The chain carries TRBV4-3 and TRBJ2-1; the D gene is possibly TRBD2 (5 bases). V lost 1 base to trimming and J lost 3 bases, with 16 bases between them. Germline CDR1 LGHNA, CDR2 YSLEER. There are 17 residues in the CDR3.

This clone has a handful of counts. The chain carries TRBV14 and TRBJ2-7; the D gene is possibly TRBD2 (6 bases). The CDR3 spans 12 residues. The germline V and J ends were trimmed by 4 bases and 4 bases, with 8 bases remaining between them. CDR1 SGHDN and CDR2 FVKESK come from the germline V gene. The CDR3 protein is CASSPGTYEQYF. CDR3 nucleotides: TGTGCCAGCAGCCCCGGGACTTACGAGCAGTACTTC.

This clone showed up just a few times. The V call is TRBV5-1, the J call TRBJ2-7, with D unclear. This CDR3 comprises 13 residues. Germline CDR1 reads SGHRS; CDR2 reads YFSETQ. V lost 1 base, J lost 2 bases, and 7 bases lay in between. CDR3 sequence reads: CASSLNGAYEQYF. The CDR3 bases are TGCGCCAGCAGCTTGAACGGCGCCTACGAGCAGTACTTC.

This chain uses TRBV29-1 with TRBJ2-7, with TRBD1 as a possible D gene (5 bases). Trimming cost V 5 bases and J 6 bases, with 26 bases left between them. The CDR3 covers 16 residues. Germline CDR1 is SQVTM and CDR2 is ANQGSEA. The CDR3 region is CSVLSETARGFGEQYF. The CDR3 nucleotides read TGCAGCGTTCTTTCAGAGACTGCTAGGGGATTCGGCGAGCAGTACTTC.

V usage is TRBV4-1 and J usage is TRBJ1-4, with 9 positions matching TRBD1. The CDR3 spans 15 residues. J was trimmed by 7 bases and V by 0 bases; bases with no gene match: 3. Germline V lookup: CDR1 MGHRA, CDR2 YSYEKL. The CDR3 region has the DNA TGCGCCAGCAGCCAAGAAGACAGGGGGAGTGAAAAACTGTTTTTT. Translating gives CASSQEDRGSEKLFF.

This sequence joins TRBV4-3 and TRBJ1-2; maybe TRBD1 (6 bases). V was shortened by 3 bases and J by 0 bases, with 11 bases between the two germline ends. Germline V gene lookup returns CDR1 LGHNA and CDR2 YSLEER. This CDR3 has 15 residues. This CDR3 is CASSHNRATNYGYTF. The DNA of the CDR3 is TGCGCCAGCAGCCACAACAGGGCCACTAACTATGGCTACACCTTC.

The genes are TRBV6-5 and TRBJ2-1, with D perhaps TRBD1 (5 bases). The V end was cut by 6 bases, the J end by 9 bases, with 18 bases between. Germline V lookup: CDR1 MNHEY, CDR2 SVGAGI. CDR3 length: 14 amino acids. CDR3 region: CASSPVAGHGEQFF. CDR3 bases: TGTGCCAGCAGCCCTGTGGCTGGACACGGTGAGCAGTTCTTC.

The table lists this clone with a few counts. The gene calls are TRBV11-2 and TRBJ2-1; a weak D match, TRBD1 (5 bases). Trimming stripped 6 bases from V and 10 bases from J, with 16 bases between. CDR3 size: 13 residues. Germline V gene sequence: CDR1 SGHAT, CDR2 FQNNGV. The CDR3 region has the DNA TGTGCCAGCAGAATGGCGACAGTTCAGGAGCAGTTCTTC. This translates into CASRMATVQEQFF.

The genes are TRBV30 and TRBJ2-4; tentatively, D is TRBD2 (6 bases). Trimming removed 1 base from V and 2 bases from J, with 15 bases in between. In germline, CDR1 is GTSNPN, CDR2 SVGIG (reference sequence). The CDR3 is 16 amino acids. The CDR3 is CAWSGAGIRPKNIQYF. The CDR3 DNA is TGTGCCTGGAGTGGGGCGGGGATTAGACCCAAAAACATTCAGTACTTC.

The genes are TRBV15 and TRBJ2-7, with TRBD2 identical over 12 bases. CDR1 LNHNV and CDR2 YYDKDF come from the germline V gene (reference sequence). With V trimmed by 0 bases and J by 2 bases, 2 bases remained unmatched. CDR3 length equals 16 residues. The CDR3 sequence: CATSRDGLAGTYEQYF. In DNA form, the CDR3 reads TGTGCCACCAGCAGAGACGGACTAGCGGGAACCTACGAGCAGTACTTC.

This clone was counted a few times. The chain employs TRBV29-1 and TRBJ2-6; D gene unclear. This CDR3 contains 15 residues. The V gene lost 0 bases and the J gene lost 5 bases, with 11 bases spanning the gap. Germline lookup yields CDR1 SQVTM and CDR2 ANQGSEA. In nucleotides, the CDR3 is TGCAGCGTTGAAGATCGAGGTTCTAGGGCCAACGTCCTGACTTTC. It is translated as CSVEDRGSRANVLTF. Variable domain in full (rest from reference TRBV29-1 and TRBJ2-6): SAVISQKPSRDICQRGTSLTIQCQVDSQVTMMFWYRQQPGQSLTLIATANQGSEATYESGFVIDKFPISRPNLTFSTLTVSNMSPEDSSIYLCSVEDRGSRANVLTFGAGSRLTVL.